Listed here are 26 T cell receptor beta chains from one sample, sequenced in a study of cytomegalovirus exposure and HLA in healthy donors (dated by TCRdb to about 2017). The library was produced with the immunoSEQ multiplex PCR assay. For the multiplex PCR, a mixture combining 60 forward primers for TCR Vbeta segments and 13 reverse primers for TCR Jbeta segments was used. Held by TCRdb, this immuneACCESS table contains in-frame sequences only and omits some clones. Under half of the omission traces to an unresolved V gene where checked; the cause of the rest is unknown. Present in this sample are about 160,000 clones, roughly 78% of which were seen just once. The ten largest make up about 2% of the sample. Sample: PBMCs. The receptors originated from a man aged 40-55 years in good health and CMV-seronegative.

This clone was detected only once. The chain combines TRBV7-9 with TRBJ2-1, with D possibly being TRBD1 (5 bases). CDR1 and CDR2 (germline): SEHNR, FQNEAQ (reference sequence). This CDR3 spans 15 amino acids. V was pared by 0 bases and J by 8 bases, with 14 bases between. The CDR3 is CASSLALVQGDEQFF. Written as DNA, the CDR3 is TGTGCCAGCAGCTTAGCTCTAGTCCAGGGCGATGAGCAGTTCTTC.

The J gene is TRBJ2-5, the V gene TRBV30, with D tentatively TRBD2 (5 bases). The CDR3 loop spans 14 amino acids. V lost 2 bases and J 5 bases, leaving 15 bases between the germline ends. Germline CDR1 reads GTSNPN; CDR2 reads SVGIG (reference sequence). Here the CDR3 DNA reads TGTGCCTGGAGTTACCGGGGTGTGGGGGAGACCCAGTACTTC. It translates to CAWSYRGVGETQYF.

The chain links TRBV7-2 to TRBJ2-3; D may be TRBD2 (5 bases). This CDR3 comprises 16 residues. The germline V gene encodes CDR1 SGHTA and CDR2 FQGNSA. Trimming cost V 2 bases and J 5 bases, with 17 bases left between them. The CDR3 spells CASSLNGGPNLDTQYF. CDR3 coding DNA: TGTGCCAGCAGCTTAAATGGAGGCCCAAACTTAGATACGCAGTATTTT. The full variable domain, completed using reference TRBV7-2 and TRBJ2-3, is GAGVSQSPSNKVTEKGKDVELRCDPISGHTALYWYRQSLGQGLEFLIYFQGNSAPDKSGLPSDRFSAERTGGSVSTLTIQRTQQEDSAVYLCASSLNGGPNLDTQYFGPGTRLTVL.

The rearrangement uses TRBV4-3 and TRBJ2-3; D is possibly TRBD2 (5 bases). The CDR3 sequence is 13 residues long. V lost 8 bases, J lost 3 bases, and 12 bases lay in between. Germline loops: CDR1 LGHNA, CDR2 YSLEER. DNA for the CDR3: TGCGCCAGCTCTCATCGAGGGACAGATACGCAGTATTTT. Its translation is CASSHRGTDTQYF.

This chain joins TRBV4-2 and TRBJ2-1; the match to TRBD2 covers 9 bases. J gave up 7 bases and V 1 base, and 8 bases lay outside the gene matches. Germline CDR1 reads LGHNA; CDR2 reads YNFKEQ. The CDR3 loop spans 16 amino acids. CDR3 nucleotide sequence: TGTGCCAGCAGCCAAGGGGGCGGGACTAGCCCTAATGAGCAGTTCTTC. Amino acid sequence: CASSQGGGTSPNEQFF.

The genes are TRBV30 and TRBJ2-7; D ambiguous. The CDR3 is made up of 10 amino acids. Trimming took off 8 bases at V and 0 bases at J, with 5 bases between the two ends. Germline V gene data show CDR1 as GTSNPN and CDR2 as SVGIG (reference sequence). The CDR3 region has the DNA TGTGCCGGCGGCTCCTACGAGCAGTACTTC. Its translation: CAGGSYEQYF.

This clone appeared a few times. The CDR3 DNA reads TGTGCCAGCAGCAAACTGACAGCCTTGAACACTGAAGCTTTCTTT. Protein sequence: CASSKLTALNTEAFF. The chain has TRBV9 and TRBJ1-1; D is perhaps TRBD1 (5 bases). The CDR3 extends over 15 amino acids. Germline-derived CDR1 and CDR2 are SGDLS and YYNGEE. V gave up 4 bases and J gave up 0 bases, with 13 bases separating them. Combining the CDR3 with reference TRBV9 and TRBJ1-1 gives the whole variable domain DSGVTQTPKHLITATGQRVTLRCSPRSGDLSVYWYQQSLDQGLQFLIQYYNGEERAKGNILERFSAQQFPDLHSELNLSSLELGDSALYFCASSKLTALNTEAFFGQGTRLTVV.

There are a few counts of this clone. The chain couples TRBV21-1 to TRBJ1-4; TRBD1, the table's D call, was not compared with the DNA. TRBV21-1 represents a pseudogene. There are 16 residues in the CDR3. Here the CDR3 reads CASTLKTGATNEKLFF. The DNA for the CDR3 is TGTGCCAGCACGTTAAAGACAGGGGCAACGAATGAAAAACTGTTTTTT.

The chain links TRBV7-9 to TRBJ2-2, with TRBD2 as a possible D gene (6 bases). This CDR3 comprises 15 residues. V was cut by 5 bases and J by 4 bases, with 14 bases left in between. Looked up from germline, CDR1 is SEHNR and CDR2 is FQNEAQ (reference sequence). The CDR3 DNA is TGTGCCAGCAGCCGAGGAGGGCCTTTCACCGGGGAGCTGTTTTTT. Translation gives CASSRGGPFTGELFF.

The chain combines TRBV7-2 with TRBJ2-7, with D possibly matching TRBD1 (6 bases). There are 17 residues in the CDR3. Germline V lookup: CDR1 SGHTA, CDR2 FQGNSA. V was shortened by 1 base and J by 1 base, with 17 bases between the two germline ends. The CDR3 region has the DNA TGTGCCAGCAGCTTAGTGCTTATGGGGACAATATCCTACGAGCAGTACTTC. This codes for CASSLVLMGTISYEQYF.

This chain connects TRBV10-3 to TRBJ2-3, with unresolved D. The CDR3 length is 15 residues. The V end lost 2 bases, the J end lost 0 bases, and 9 bases lay between the germline ends. Per germline, CDR1 ENHRY and CDR2 SYGVKD. The CDR3 spells CAISEGNPSTDTQYF. The CDR3 DNA sequence: TGTGCCATCAGTGAGGGCAACCCTAGCACAGATACGCAGTATTTT.

The chain links TRBV28 to TRBJ1-1; D is unclear. The CDR3 consists of 13 residues. The V end lost 7 bases, the J end lost 0 bases, and 9 bases lay between the germline ends. The V gene's germline CDR1 is MDHEN and CDR2 SYDVKM. CDR3 amino acids: CASTYGVNTEAFF. The CDR3, as DNA: TGTGCCAGCACTTACGGGGTGAACACTGAAGCTTTCTTT.

The chain combines TRBV5-6 with TRBJ2-7, with 7 bases fitting TRBD2. The CDR3 is 14 amino acids. The J segment lost 0 bases and the V segment lost 3 bases, leaving 3 bases of the junction unmatched. Germline CDR1 is SGHDT and CDR2 is YYEEEE. CDR3 in amino acids: CASSYGTNSYEQYF. In DNA form, the CDR3 reads TGTGCCAGCAGCTACGGGACTAACTCCTACGAGCAGTACTTC.

V and J are TRBV6-5 and TRBJ2-7; tentatively, D is TRBD1 (5 bases). Deletions cut 2 bases from V and 5 bases from J, with 13 bases between. The CDR3 has 14 amino acids. The germline V gene has CDR1 MNHEY and CDR2 SVGAGI. CDR3 in DNA: TGTGCCAGCAGTTACCGACAGAGTATTCACGAGCAGTACTTC. Encoded protein: CASSYRQSIHEQYF.

This clone turned up a few times. V is TRBV6-1 and J is TRBJ1-5; 9 positions agree with TRBD1. V shed 6 bases and J 7 bases; nucleotides not matched to a gene: 4. The CDR3 covers 13 residues. Germline V gives CDR1 MNHNS, CDR2 SASEGT. The chain's CDR3 is CASRETGGQPQHF. The CDR3 DNA is TGTGCCAGCAGGGAAACAGGGGGCCAGCCCCAGCATTTT.

The rearrangement uses TRBV5-6 and TRBJ2-7; 9 nucleotides align to TRBD2. CDR1 and CDR2 (germline): SGHDT, YYEEEE. Trimming cost V 7 bases and J 3 bases; bases outside gene matches: 11. The CDR3 has 15 residues. The CDR3 DNA reads as TGTGCCAGCCTCTTTTTTAGCGGGAGAAGCTACGAGCAGTACTTC. Amino acid sequence: CASLFFSGRSYEQYF.

The genes are TRBV5-1 and TRBJ1-2; no reliable D call. This CDR3 is built from 11 residues. Between the trimmed V and J ends, which lost 5 bases and 6 bases, there was a span of 8 bases. Germline V gene lookup returns CDR1 SGHRS and CDR2 YFSETQ. CDR3 sequence (DNA): TGCGCCAGCAGTAGGAGGGATGGCTACACCTTC. This translates into CASSRRDGYTF.

The chain uses TRBV28 and TRBJ1-4, with D maybe TRBD1 (5 bases). Germline assignment: CDR1 MDHEN and CDR2 SYDVKM. The V gene lost 7 bases and the J gene lost 0 bases, with 12 bases spanning the gap. The CDR3 length is 15 residues. The CDR3 here is CASMQGFATNEKLFF. The DNA for the CDR3 is TGTGCCAGCATGCAGGGATTTGCAACTAATGAAAAACTGTTTTTT.

The V call is TRBV6-6, the J call TRBJ2-5, with D possibly TRBD1 on 6 matching bases. The end of the DNA fits TRBJ2-7 better, so the J call may be wrong. This CDR3 has 14 residues. CDR1 MNHNY and CDR2 SVGAGI come from the germline V gene (reference sequence). In nucleotides, the CDR3 is TGTGCCAGCAAACCCCGGGACACAACCCACGAGCAGTACTTC. It specifies CASKPRDTTHEQYF.

This chain joins TRBV27 and TRBJ2-2, with TRBD1 matching over 9 bases. Trimming removed 3 bases from V and 6 bases from J; junction bases left unmatched: 8. Germline V gene sequence: CDR1 MNHEY, CDR2 SMNVEV (reference sequence). The CDR3 is made up of 16 amino acids. CDR3 region: CASSLDNTGGPGELFF. CDR3 nucleotide sequence: TGTGCCAGCAGTTTGGATAACACAGGGGGCCCCGGGGAGCTGTTTTTT.

The chain is built from TRBV7-6 and TRBJ1-1; perhaps TRBD1 as D (5 bases). The V end lost 5 bases, the J end lost 4 bases, and 14 bases lay between the germline ends. The CDR3 sequence is 14 residues long. Germline values: CDR1 SGHVS, CDR2 FNYEAQ. CDR3 sequence: CASSLREAGTEAFF. DNA for the CDR3: TGTGCCAGCAGCCTCAGGGAAGCAGGCACTGAAGCTTTCTTT.

The rearrangement joins TRBV2 to TRBJ2-7; 9 nucleotides align to TRBD2. The CDR3 loop spans 14 amino acids. The V and J ends lost 6 bases and 6 bases, in that order; junction bases with no gene match: 9. The germline gives CDR1 SNHLY, CDR2 FYNNEI. CDR3 residues: CASSLSGRWSEQYF. The CDR3 DNA follows: TGTGCCAGCAGCTTAAGCGGGAGGTGGTCCGAGCAGTACTTC.

The chain carries TRBV7-6 and TRBJ2-5, with D perhaps TRBD2 (5 bases). This CDR3 spans 14 amino acids. The V and J ends lost 2 bases and 2 bases respectively, with 9 bases between them. Germline V gene lookup returns CDR1 SGHVS and CDR2 FNYEAQ. CDR3 DNA: TGTGCCAGCAGCTTATTAACGGGACAAGAGACCCAGTACTTC. Translated: CASSLLTGQETQYF.

The chain couples TRBV6-4 to TRBJ2-1, with TRBD2 matching over 10 bases. Trimming took 4 bases from V and 4 from J; bases not matched to a gene: 4. Germline CDR1 is MRHNA and CDR2 is SNTAGT. CDR3 length equals 15 residues. The CDR3 DNA follows: TGTGCCAGCAGTGCCGCTAGCGGGAGTTACAATGAGCAGTTCTTC. It codes for CASSAASGSYNEQFF.

The gene calls are TRBV19 and TRBJ2-6, with 7 bases fitting TRBD1. Losses at the gene ends were 4 bases for V and 4 bases for J; bases not matched to a gene: 4. Germline CDR1 and CDR2: LNHDA and SQIVND (reference sequence). This CDR3 is 15 amino acids long. The CDR3 sequence is CASSNRGAGANVLTF. CDR3 sequence (DNA): TGTGCCAGTAGTAACAGGGGAGCGGGGGCCAACGTCCTGACTTTC.

J is TRBJ2-2 and V is TRBV28; the match to TRBD2 covers 10 bases. Germline CDR1 MDHEN, CDR2 SYDVKM. The junction had 8 bases not matched to a gene; V was cut back by 4 bases and J by 0 bases. CDR3 length: 18 amino acids. The CDR3 sequence is CASSSPFTSGTNTGELFF. As DNA, the CDR3 is TGTGCCAGCAGTTCCCCCTTTACTAGCGGGACGAACACCGGGGAGCTGTTTTTT.